This TCR beta chain was captured in a study of cytomegalovirus exposure and HLA in healthy donors (TCRdb year 2017). For the study in its entirety: According to an earlier analysis of several hundred of the donors, 200 million or so T cells yielded roughly 100 million unique TCR beta sequences and approximately 300 Gb of sequence data. An early release covering approximately 600 HLA-typed donors comprised roughly 300 gigabases of sequencing data and tens of millions of unique TCR sequences. The genetic ancestry cluster associated with self-reported Caucasian donors included 80% to 90% of the approximately 430 genotyped donors. The study aimed to test whether signatures of past pathogen exposure could be identified by cataloging public T cell receptors. The study used immunosequencing to profile the T cell repertoires of around 600 subjects and linked those repertoires to cytomegalovirus serostatus. In addition to the first cohort of approximately 670 subjects, a separate validation cohort of 120 different subjects was used. To predict cytomegalovirus infection status, the study brought together high-throughput TCR immunosequencing, statistical association of individual TCRs with disease status, and machine learning. A later analysis re-examined previously published TCR beta repertoires from about 700 donors and added high-resolution HLA genotyping to investigate patterns of TCR occurrence. Rather than drawing on any new phenotypic data, the later analysis identified candidate immune exposures from TCR beta sequences and the way those sequences occurred across donors. To decide whether each TCR beta V gene segment behaved as functional or pseudogenic, an earlier analysis of approximately 620 of the donors relied on high-throughput TCR beta sequencing. Donor age, sex, ethnicity and CMV serostatus were collected together with the repertoire data. A later genetic analysis took genome-wide SNP genotypes for about 55% of the roughly 670 donors and used that subset as a discovery cohort. Every repertoire in the discovery cohort had been generated on one and the same sequencing platform. Both class I and class II loci were covered by HLA typing, at four-digit resolution. The number of typed donors differed by locus: 629-630 for A, B, C, DRB1 and DQB1; approximately 520 for DQA1; 606 for DPA1; and 400 to 480 for DPB1. Roughly five DR-DQ haplotypes were handled as single units for association and clustering, since linkage in the cohort was strong. Among about 410 genotyped donors of the cohort, an average of around 250,000 unique TCR beta nucleotide sequences was sequenced per donor, of which about 19% were non-productive.

The cohort was made up of 666 healthy bone marrow donors. Cohort members were all nominally healthy when sampled, although unrecorded immune exposures were likely present. The donor was CMV seronegative and belonged to the group of 352 seronegative cohort members. A peripheral blood sample was provided by each donor, and peripheral blood mononuclear cells were used for TCR beta sequencing. The Qiagen DNeasy Blood Extraction Kit was used to extract genomic DNA from the blood cell samples. The germline V gene specifies SGHRS as CDR1 and YFSETQ as CDR2. The junction carries 10 bases between V and J, which are trimmed by 0 bases and 0 bases respectively. Counted from cysteine to phenylalanine, this CDR3 has 16 amino acids. The entry retains the CDR3 DNA only, 48 bases that are in frame from base 1. Library generation was performed with the immunoSEQ multiplex PCR assay. For the multiplex PCR, a mixture combining 60 forward primers for TCR Vbeta segments and 13 reverse primers for TCR Jbeta segments was used. The CDR3 region of rearranged TCR beta genes was amplified from genomic DNA by a multiplex PCR assay. The Illumina HiSeq System was used to sequence the amplified TCR beta libraries as 87-base-pair reads. The published analysis was carried out like this. In a later analysis, tens of millions of unique TCR beta chains were counted across the roughly 700 repertoires, and roughly 11 million of these chains were shared by at least two donors. Raw reads were error-corrected and collapsed into unique sequences with a nearest-neighbor algorithm that merged closely related sequences to remove PCR and sequencing errors. Alignment of CDR3 sequences to IMGT reference sequences was used to assign V, D and J gene segments. For a sequence to be retained, a match of at least six nucleotides was required to both a V gene segment and a J gene segment. A rearrangement was called productive if the CDR3 had no stop codons and remained in frame with V and J, and every other rearrangement was called non-productive. CDR3 was defined according to IMGT convention as the region running from the second conserved V-encoded cysteine to the conserved J-encoded phenylalanine. Sequences without an unambiguous match to a single V gene segment were excluded from the earlier analysis of several hundred of the donors. An earlier analysis of several hundred of the donors classified V segments as functional when productive rearrangements were above 56.7% and as segregating when the standard deviation between donors was above 5%. A statistical classification framework was developed to diagnose cytomegalovirus status using the catalog of TCR beta chain sequences. V and J gene assignment, in a later analysis, came from comparing TCR nucleotide sequences with IMGT/GENE-DB human TR gene sequences. The TCRdist pipeline was used in a later analysis to assign CDR3 sequences and most-parsimonious VDJ recombination scenarios. A later analysis defined each TCR beta chain by its CDR3 amino acid sequence plus V-gene family, and excluded reads lacking a unique V-gene family. A later analysis removed 600 or so highly shared, low-generation-probability nucleotide sequences to deal with suspected cross-contamination and a sequencing artifact. A later analysis calculated a clonal expansion index for each public chain from normalized within-repertoire ranks of inferred template counts. Generation probabilities in a later analysis came from a VDJ recombination model fitted to out-of-frame rearrangements, and those results were checked against IGoR. A later analysis scored TCR-TCR, TCR-HLA and TCR-CMV co-occurrence with hypergeometric tests, applying a repertoire-size bias correction to TCR pairs. To estimate false discovery rates, a later analysis permuted the HLA or CMV assignments 20 times. A later analysis grouped co-occurring TCRs with DBSCAN, adding TCRdist sequence similarity when clustering within HLA-allele-positive subsets. Co-occurrence clustering excluded repertoires with fewer than 30,000 or more than 120,000 public chains, plus five with anomalous nucleotide sharing. Drawn from immuneACCESS, this table holds only the in-frame rearrangements with V and J called that TCRdb kept. Clones are partly lost; checked studies trace under half to an unresolved V gene and leave the rest unexplained. V, J and clone size derive from that table, while D and trimming were established from the DNA sequence. A total of roughly 180,000 clones appear in this sample, 70% to 80% of them only once. The ten largest account for about 1.3% of the sample.

Broad study findings and their caveats: At a false discovery rate of 0.05, a later analysis linked 16,951 TCR beta sequences to specific HLA alleles. According to a later analysis, parvovirus B19, influenza, CMV and Epstein-Barr virus appeared linked to several top co-occurrence clusters. The 87-base-pair reads could not distinguish some IMGT-functional V segments, including TRBV6-2 and TRBV6-3, so those segments were excluded. Around 16 rarely observed V segments, including chromosome 9 orphons, were excluded from the earlier analysis of several hundred of the donors because counts were too low. While some public TCRs were present in many individuals, most TCR sequences turned up only very rarely across donors. According to a later analysis, TCR association rates differed among HLA loci, with DRB1 alleles showing the most associated TCRs and HLA-C alleles showing the fewest. In an earlier analysis of 587 of the donors, most TCR beta V segments appeared in productive rearrangements about 87% or about 30% of the time, broadly matching IMGT annotations. The presence/absence analyses assumed that sequencing depth was roughly uniform across donors, and that assumption may not be true. Linkage disequilibrium might explain the correlated functional status among segregating V segments, but an unknown experimental factor could not be excluded. HLA typing was unavailable for some donors at each locus, so association tests used only the typed subset. The authors suggested that the approach could potentially be extended to other disease states and immunological phenotypes. A later genetic analysis reported fewer N-insertions in productive TCRs among donors in an Asian-associated ancestry cluster than the roughly 690-donor mean. A further reported finding was that TCR beta sequences accurately predicted the HLA-A and HLA-B alleles for most subjects in the first cohort. Compared with equally common non-associated chains, HLA-associated TCR beta chains in a later analysis were more clonally expanded and had lower generation probabilities. Most CMV-associated TCR beta chains appeared to be HLA-restricted in a later analysis, and the HLA associations seemed to be driven largely by CMV exposure. A total of 164 TCR beta chains were listed by the study as associated with cytomegalovirus. Immune exposure information for the cohort was limited to CMV serostatus. This cohort had only TCR beta chains sequenced, and the lack of alpha or paired-chain data limited which features could be detected. A cluster of highly shared sequence variants was judged likely to be a technical artifact of the sequencing pipeline. When HLA alleles, especially DR and DQ, strongly co-occurred, TCR associations were difficult to assign to individual alleles. In vitro tests confirmed that a few of the cytomegalovirus-associated TCR beta chains recognize cytomegalovirus antigens. A later genetic analysis associated a missense DCLRE1C variant with V-gene and J-gene trimming of TCR beta chains, and an independent cohort replicated the association. The classifier was reported to diagnose cytomegalovirus status with high specificity and sensitivity in both the original cohort and the validation cohort.

Points on this clone: Its binding antigen is unknown. No qualities accompany the bases; no much larger clone lies one base away.

Sequencing used PBMCs. The receptor was derived from a man aged 25-45 years in good health and CMV-seronegative. This chain joins TRBV5-1 to TRBJ1-3, with no confident D gene call. The CDR3 amino acid sequence is: CASSLANSNSGNTIYF. The bases read TGCGCCAGCAGCTTGGCCAACAGCAACTCTGGAAACACCATATATTTT.